The sequence of this T cell receptor beta chain was determined in a study of vaccination effects on CD4 cells after COVID-19. Overall study: Post-vaccine draws lagged the second dose by a median of 72 days. Study outcomes and limitations: The study enrolled few convalescent patients and sampled no early post-infection timepoints.

The CDR3 contains 14 residues. With respect to this clone: Its antigen remains unidentified.

Sequencing used immunoSEQ multiplex PCR; TCRdb keeps in-frame clones, though not all of them. The sample includes approximately 65,000 clones, over 70% of them seen just once. Expansion of antigen-specific CD4+ T cells with viral peptide pools was carried out by the ViraFEST assay before sequencing. CD4+ T cells were isolated after less than 13 days of culture. Either the BNT162b2 or mRNA-1273 vaccine was given to participants in two doses. Vaccinated participants had no history of SARS-CoV-2 infection and tested negative for nucleocapsid antibodies. The culture medium for a few million PBMC per well included 10 IU/ml IL-2 and 8.5 to 10 ug/ml peptides.

Sequenced material: CD4+ T cells from PBMCs cultured with HCoV-229E spike peptides, taken after COVID-19 vaccination. The TCR sequence derives from a human donor who received a COVID-19 vaccine. This rearrangement joins TRBV12-1 to TRBJ1-1. TRBV12-1 is deemed a pseudogene. CDR3 in amino acids: CASTPQGPNTEAFF. DNA for the CDR3: TGTGCCAGCACCCCACAAGGACCGAACACTGAAGCTTTCTTT.